This passage covers 20 T cell receptor beta chains from one sample sequenced in a study of spatial heterogeneity in lung cancer. Stated time point: sample taken at primary tumor resection. Researchers sequenced whole RNA taken from tumor, nontumor lung or frozen PBMC without sorting. Using its own MiXCR run on the 5' RACE reads, TCRdb lists one record per CDR3 protein. This table holds some 85,000 distinct CDR3 sequences, around 21% found once. Material: PBMCs, obtained at surgery. The receptors derive from a male donor with early-stage non-small cell lung cancer.

This chain joins TRBV6-5 and TRBJ2-7, with D perhaps being TRBD1 or TRBD2 (7 bases each). Trimming left V 2 bases short and J 2 bases short, with 13 bases between. This CDR3 is 15 amino acids long. Germline values: CDR1 MNHEY, CDR2 SVGAGI. This CDR3 is CASSYGGDSTYEQYF. The CDR3 nucleotides are TGTGCCAGCAGTTACGGGGGGGACAGTACCTACGAGCAGTACTTC.

V is TRBV5-1 and J is TRBJ2-7, with TRBD1 as a possible D gene (5 bases). The CDR3 consists of 15 residues. CDR1 is SGHRS, CDR2 YFSETQ, per germline. The V and J ends lost 4 bases and 0 bases respectively, with 14 bases between them. CDR3 residues: CASSRDSPSSYEQYF. The CDR3, as DNA: TGCGCCAGCAGCAGAGACAGCCCCAGCTCCTACGAGCAGTACTTC.

A note on this clonotype: The junction shows a germline mismatch at one end, possibly a read error. The chain has TRBV2 and TRBJ1-2, with unresolved D. Germline CDR1 reads SNHLY; CDR2 reads FYNNEI. CDR3 length equals 10 residues. CDR3 sequence reads: CVSIEYGYTF. CDR3 in DNA: TGTGTCAGCATCGAATATGGCTACACCTTC.

About this clonotype: A much larger clonotype is one base distant, so this may be a read error. The chain carries TRBV28 and TRBJ1-2; D not resolved. The CDR3 consists of 13 residues. The V and J ends lost 5 bases and 1 base respectively, with 8 bases between them. Germline CDR1 reads MDHEN; CDR2 reads SYDVKM. CDR3: CASSLVYNYGYTF. The CDR3 region has the DNA TGTGCCAGCAGTCTCGTCTATAACTATGGCTACACCTTC.

In this sample, this clonotype turned up a few times. J is TRBJ2-7 and V is TRBV29-1, with 9 bases aligning to TRBD2. Germline values: CDR1 SQVTM, CDR2 ANQGSEA. V shed 5 bases and J 1 base; nucleotides not matched to a gene: 0. The CDR3 totals 12 residues. The CDR3 DNA follows: TGCAGCGTTAGCGGGGGGTCCTACGAGCAGTACTTC. Translating it yields CSVSGGSYEQYF.

The V call is TRBV7-9, the J call TRBJ1-5; D uncertain. The CDR3 loop spans 13 amino acids. CDR1 is SEHNR and CDR2 is FQNEAQ in the germline V gene (reference sequence). Trimming cost V 2 bases and J 5 bases, with 7 bases left between them. CDR3 sequence reads: CASSLNGDQPQHF. CDR3 DNA: TGTGCCAGCAGCTTAAACGGAGATCAGCCCCAGCATTTT.

The chain uses TRBV7-3 and TRBJ2-3; 11 bases line up with TRBD2. CDR1 and CDR2 from the germline V gene are SGHTA and FQGTGA. The V segment lost 4 bases and the J segment 2 bases; nucleotides outside the gene matches: 8. This CDR3 is built from 17 residues. The CDR3 region is CASSSTGLADFTDTQYF. In DNA, the CDR3 is TGTGCCAGCAGCTCCACGGGACTAGCGGACTTCACAGATACGCAGTATTTT.

The V gene is TRBV29-1, the J gene TRBJ2-3; D gene unclear. CDR3 length: 13 residues. The V and J ends lost 2 bases and 0 bases respectively, with 6 bases between them. Germline assignment: CDR1 SQVTM and CDR2 ANQGSEA. The CDR3 is CSVEPQSTDTQYF. CDR3 sequence (DNA): TGCAGCGTTGAACCCCAGAGCACAGATACGCAGTATTTT.

Comment on this clonotype: A clone one base away is much larger, so this may be a read error. The rearrangement uses TRBV29-1 and TRBJ1-1; no firm D call. V lost 8 bases and J lost 0, with 10 bases in between. This CDR3 comprises 12 residues. From germline, CDR1 is SQVTM and CDR2 ANQGSEA. The CDR3 reads CSIGQMNTEAFF. CDR3 DNA: TGCAGCATTGGGCAGATGAACACTGAAGCTTTCTTT. The full variable domain, in which reference TRBV29-1 and TRBJ1-1 provide the parts outside the CDR3, is SAVISQKPSRDICQRGTSLTIQCQVDSQVTMMFWYRQQPGQSLTLIATANQGSEATYESGFVIDKFPISRPNLTFSTLTVSNMSPEDSSIYLCSIGQMNTEAFFGQGTRLTVV.

CDR3 sequence (DNA): TGTGCCAGCAGCCGGTGGGGCACTGAAGCTTTCTTT. This codes for CASSRWGTEAFF. The gene calls are TRBV14 and TRBJ1-1; D unclear. The V end was cut by 4 bases, the J end by 4 bases, with 7 bases between. Germline V lookup: CDR1 SGHDN, CDR2 FVKESK. The CDR3 has 12 amino acids.

The chain has TRBV7-9 and TRBJ1-2; TRBD1 might be the D (5 bases). With 4 bases removed from V and 3 bases from J, the gap between germline ends came to 18 bases. Germline V gene data show CDR1 as SEHNR and CDR2 as FQNEAQ (reference sequence). This CDR3 has 16 residues. The CDR3: CASSSIDGQPDYGYTF. In DNA form, the CDR3 reads TGTGCCAGCAGCTCCATAGACGGACAACCGGACTATGGCTACACCTTC.

Relative to its sample, this clonotype is medium-sized. V and J are TRBV4-1 and TRBJ2-3, with 7 positions matching TRBD2. This CDR3 comprises 17 residues. The germline V gene has CDR1 MGHRA and CDR2 YSYEKL. The trim removed 0 bases at V and 2 bases at J, leaving 8 bases unmatched. The CDR3 nucleotides read TGCGCCAGCAGCCAAGAGCCCCTAGCGGAGCTCACAGATACGCAGTATTTT. This translates into CASSQEPLAELTDTQYF.

This clonotype was seen a handful of times. The chain joins TRBV5-1 to TRBJ2-1, with TRBD2 as a possible D gene (5 bases). V was shortened by 3 bases and J by 9 bases, with 19 bases between the two germline ends. The CDR3 is 15 amino acids. The germline V gene encodes CDR1 SGHRS and CDR2 YFSETQ. The CDR3 spells CASSSPEWTRPEQFF. CDR3 coding DNA: TGCGCCAGCAGCTCCCCGGAGTGGACTCGTCCTGAGCAGTTCTTC.

This clonotype was observed many times. V usage is TRBV2 and J usage is TRBJ2-7; D unresolved. Germline lookup yields CDR1 SNHLY and CDR2 FYNNEI. The CDR3 spans 14 residues. The ends were cut back, 8 bases at V and 3 bases at J, with 17 bases in the middle. CDR3 sequence (DNA): TGTGCCAGCCGCGGCCCGTTTACGGGCTACGAGCAGTACTTC. Residues: CASRGPFTGYEQYF.

This sequence joins TRBV7-9 and TRBJ2-7, with 7 bases fitting TRBD1. V lost 3 bases, J lost 7 bases, and 9 bases stayed unmatched. CDR3 length equals 14 residues. Germline CDR1 reads SEHNR; CDR2 reads FQNEAQ (reference sequence). The CDR3 spells CASSFRQGGGEQYF. In nucleotides, the CDR3 is TGTGCCAGCAGCTTTAGACAGGGCGGAGGTGAGCAGTACTTC.

This clonotype was seen a few times. The rearrangement links TRBV10-3 to TRBJ1-2, with 8 bases fitting TRBD1. The V segment lost 4 bases and the J segment 2 bases; nucleotides outside the gene matches: 3. The CDR3 is 14 residues long. Germline CDR1 reads ENHRY; CDR2 reads SYGVKD. This CDR3 is CAISGTGSNYGYTF. The CDR3, as DNA: TGTGCCATCAGTGGGACAGGGAGCAACTATGGCTACACCTTC.

Only a few counts were recorded for this clonotype. This chain connects TRBV25-1 to TRBJ1-5, with no clear D. The germline V gene has CDR1 MGHDK and CDR2 SYGVNS. The V and J ends lost 3 bases and 7 bases respectively, with 16 bases between them. CDR3 length equals 15 residues. CDR3 residues: CASSDGVGGFQPQHF. The CDR3 coding sequence is TGTGCCAGCAGTGATGGGGTGGGAGGATTCCAGCCCCAGCATTTT.

Concerning this clonotype: A read error may be the cause here, since a much bigger clone is one base away. CDR3 bases: TGTACCAGCAGTAATGACAGGGGTCCCATCACTGAAGCTTTCTTT. Its protein is CTSSNDRGPITEAFF. This sequence joins TRBV28 and TRBJ1-1; 8 bases agree with TRBD1. The CDR3 has 15 residues. Germline V gene sequence: CDR1 MDHEN, CDR2 SYDVKM.

The genes are TRBV5-1 and TRBJ2-1; no clear D gene. The V end lost 4 bases, the J end lost 10 bases, and 18 bases lay between the germline ends. CDR3 length: 14 residues. Germline CDR1 and CDR2: SGHRS and YFSETQ. The CDR3, as DNA: TGCGCCAGCAGCCAGACGACAACCCTGAGGGAGCAGTTCTTC. It encodes CASSQTTTLREQFF. The whole variable domain, remainder taken from reference TRBV5-1 and TRBJ2-1, is KAGVTQTPRYLIKTRGQQVTLSCSPISGHRSVSWYQQTPGQGLQFLFEYFSETQRNKGNFPGRFSGRQFSNSRSEMNVSTLELGDSALYLCASSQTTTLREQFFGPGTRLTVL.

The chain has TRBV18 and TRBJ2-1; 8 nucleotides line up with TRBD2. Germline assignment: CDR1 KGHSH and CDR2 LQKENI. CDR3 length: 16 amino acids. Unmatched junction bases numbered 11, after V lost 3 bases and J lost 7 bases. In DNA, the CDR3 is TGTGCCAGCTCACCTCCGGGGGGGGCCTTGGGTAATGAGCAGTTCTTC. Its protein product is CASSPPGGALGNEQFF.